This T cell receptor beta chain was recovered during a study of blood T cell repertoires in COVID-19. Study information: The analysed material was cDNA or gDNA that came from T cells, B-cell-depleted T cells, or PBMCs.

CDR1 and CDR2 (germline): WSHSY, SAAADI. Germline trimming cut 5 bases from V and 4 bases from J; bases unmatched to any gene: 6. This CDR3 region has 14 residues. The data were produced by immunoSEQ multiplex PCR, yet TCRdb's version contains in-frame clones alone and is incomplete. The table shows roughly 250,000 clones, with about 80% occurring only once. V and J are TRBV10-2 and TRBJ2-3; the match to TRBD2 covers 7 bases. Sample: peripheral blood. The receptor was isolated from an elderly woman with acute or convalescent COVID-19. The CDR3: CASSLGLGPDTQYF. As DNA, the CDR3 is TGCGCCAGCAGTCTCGGACTAGGACCAGATACGCAGTATTTT.